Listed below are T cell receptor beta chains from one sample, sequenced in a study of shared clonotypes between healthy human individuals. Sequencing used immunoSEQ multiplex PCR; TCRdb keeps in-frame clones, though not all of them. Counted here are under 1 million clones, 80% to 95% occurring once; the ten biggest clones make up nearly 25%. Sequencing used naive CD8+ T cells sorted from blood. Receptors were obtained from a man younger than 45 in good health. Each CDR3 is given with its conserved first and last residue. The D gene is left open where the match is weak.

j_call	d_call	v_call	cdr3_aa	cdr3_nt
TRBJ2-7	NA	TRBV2	CASLGPGGARPIFPYEQYF	TGTGCCAGCCTCGGCCCGGGCGGGGCACGGCCGATTTTCCCCTACGAGCAGTACTTC
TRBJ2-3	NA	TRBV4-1	CASSHRRSPDTQYF	TGCGCCAGCAGCCATCGCAGATCCCCAGATACGCAGTATTTT
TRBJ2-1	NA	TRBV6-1	CASSGLTDYNEQFF	TGTGCCAGCAGTGGGCTGACAGACTACAATGAGCAGTTCTTC
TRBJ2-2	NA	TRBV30	CAWSEGNTGELFF	TGTGCCTGGAGTGAGGGGAACACCGGGGAGCTGTTTTTT
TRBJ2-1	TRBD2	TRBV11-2	CASSLDLGLAGQTEQFF	TGTGCCAGCAGCTTAGATTTAGGACTAGCGGGCCAGACCGAGCAGTTCTTC
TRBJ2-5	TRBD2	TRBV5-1	CATLRGGGRFGTQYF	TGCGCCACCCTCCGGGGAGGCGGGAGGTTTGGGACCCAGTACTTC
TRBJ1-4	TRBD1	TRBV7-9	CASSPAGTGGEKLFF	TGTGCCAGCAGCCCAGCCGGGACAGGGGGCGAGAAACTGTTTTTT
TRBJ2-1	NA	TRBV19	CASSIAWGNEQFF	TGTGCCAGTAGTATAGCCTGGGGAAATGAGCAGTTCTTC
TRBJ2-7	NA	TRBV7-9	CASSKGREQYF	TGTGCCAGCAGTAAGGGGCGCGAGCAGTACTTC
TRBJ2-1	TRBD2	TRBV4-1	CASSQGLAGENEQFF	TGCGCCAGCAGCCAGGGACTAGCGGGAGAAAATGAGCAGTTCTTC
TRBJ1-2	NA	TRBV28	CASITLGAASYGYTF	TGTGCCAGTATCACTTTGGGGGCTGCGAGCTATGGCTACACCTTC